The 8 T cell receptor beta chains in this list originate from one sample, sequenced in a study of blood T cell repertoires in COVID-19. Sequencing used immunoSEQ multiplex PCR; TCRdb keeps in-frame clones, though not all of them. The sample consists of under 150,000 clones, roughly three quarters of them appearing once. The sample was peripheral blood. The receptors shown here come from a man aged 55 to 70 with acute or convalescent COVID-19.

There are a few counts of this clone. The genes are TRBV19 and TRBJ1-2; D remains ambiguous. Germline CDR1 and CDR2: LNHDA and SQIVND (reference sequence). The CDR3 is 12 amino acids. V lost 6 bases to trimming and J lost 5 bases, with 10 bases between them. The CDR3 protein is CASSLRDYGYTF. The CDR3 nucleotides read TGTGCCAGTAGCCTAAGAGATTATGGCTACACCTTC.

DNA of the CDR3: TGTGCCAGCAGGGGCAGCCTCTACGAGCAGTACTTC. Its protein product is CASRGSLYEQYF. This chain links TRBV2 with TRBJ2-7; D is unclear. Looked up from germline, CDR1 is SNHLY and CDR2 is FYNNEI. With 6 bases removed from V and 3 bases from J, the gap between germline ends came to 9 bases. The CDR3 runs to 12 residues.

CDR3 nucleotide sequence: TGTGCCAGCAGCTACACCTTGGGGGGGAGCAGCACAGATACGCAGTATTTT. The encoded protein is CASSYTLGGSSTDTQYF. The chain recombines TRBV3-1 (or the pseudogene TRBV3-2) with TRBJ2-3; 7 nucleotides line up with TRBD2. The ends lost 5 bases at V and 0 bases at J; junction bases unmatched: 11. Germline V gene lookup returns CDR1 LGHDT and CDR2 YNNKEL (reference sequence). The CDR3 is 17 residues long.

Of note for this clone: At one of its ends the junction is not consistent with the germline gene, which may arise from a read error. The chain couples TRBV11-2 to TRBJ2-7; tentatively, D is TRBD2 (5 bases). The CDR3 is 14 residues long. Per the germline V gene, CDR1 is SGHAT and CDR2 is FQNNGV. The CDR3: CASSLEAGDYGQYF. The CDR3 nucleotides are TGTGCCAGCAGCTTAGAGGCAGGTGACTACGGGCAGTACTTC.

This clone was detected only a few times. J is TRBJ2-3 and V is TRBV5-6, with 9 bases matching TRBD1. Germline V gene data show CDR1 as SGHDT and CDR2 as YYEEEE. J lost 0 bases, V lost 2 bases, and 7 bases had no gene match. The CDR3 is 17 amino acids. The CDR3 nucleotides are TGTGCCAGCAGCTTATTTTGGACAGGGGATAGCACAGATACGCAGTATTTT. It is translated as CASSLFWTGDSTDTQYF. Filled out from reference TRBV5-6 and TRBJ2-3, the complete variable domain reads DAGVTQSPTHLIKTRGQQVTLRCSPKSGHDTVSWYQQALGQGPQFIFQYYEEEERQRGNFPDRFSGHQFPNYSSELNVNALLLGDSALYLCASSLFWTGDSTDTQYFGPGTRLTVL.

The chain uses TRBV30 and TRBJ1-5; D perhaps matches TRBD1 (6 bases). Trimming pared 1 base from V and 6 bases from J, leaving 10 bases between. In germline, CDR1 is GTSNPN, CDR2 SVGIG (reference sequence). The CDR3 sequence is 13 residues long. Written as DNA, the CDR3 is TGTGCCTGGAGTGCACAGGGAAGTCAGCCCCAGCATTTT. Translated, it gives CAWSAQGSQPQHF. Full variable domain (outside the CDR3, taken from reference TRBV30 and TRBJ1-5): SQTIHQWPATLVQPVGSPLSLECTVEGTSNPNLYWYRQAAGRGLQLLFYSVGIGQISSEVPQNLSASRPQDRQFILSSKKLLLSDSGFYLCAWSAQGSQPQHFGDGTRLSIL.

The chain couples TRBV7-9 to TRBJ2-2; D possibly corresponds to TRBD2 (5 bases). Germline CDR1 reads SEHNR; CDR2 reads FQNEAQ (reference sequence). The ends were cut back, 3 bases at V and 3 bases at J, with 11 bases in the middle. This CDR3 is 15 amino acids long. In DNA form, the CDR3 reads TGTGCCAGCAGCTTGGGTCTCGGGGACACCGGGGAGCTGTTTTTT. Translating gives CASSLGLGDTGELFF.

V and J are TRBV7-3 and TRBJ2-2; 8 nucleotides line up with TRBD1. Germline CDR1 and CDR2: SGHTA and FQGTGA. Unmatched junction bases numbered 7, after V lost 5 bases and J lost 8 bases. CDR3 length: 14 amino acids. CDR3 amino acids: CASSPRQGIGELFF. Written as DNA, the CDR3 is TGTGCCAGCAGCCCCCGACAGGGGATAGGGGAGCTGTTTTTT.